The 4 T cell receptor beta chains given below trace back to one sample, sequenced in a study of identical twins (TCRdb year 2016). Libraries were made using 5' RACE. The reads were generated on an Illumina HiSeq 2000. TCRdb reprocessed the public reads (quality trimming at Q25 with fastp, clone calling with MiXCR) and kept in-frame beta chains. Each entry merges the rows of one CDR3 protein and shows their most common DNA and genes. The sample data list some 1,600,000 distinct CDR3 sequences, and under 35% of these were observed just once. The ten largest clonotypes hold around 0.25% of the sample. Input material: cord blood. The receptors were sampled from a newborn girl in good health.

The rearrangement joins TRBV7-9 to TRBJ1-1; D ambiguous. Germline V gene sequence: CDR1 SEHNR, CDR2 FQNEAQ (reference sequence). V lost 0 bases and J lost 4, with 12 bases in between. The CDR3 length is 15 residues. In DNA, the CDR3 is TGTGCCAGCAGCTTAGCCGCCGGGAAGGGCACTGAAGCTTTCTTT. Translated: CASSLAAGKGTEAFF.

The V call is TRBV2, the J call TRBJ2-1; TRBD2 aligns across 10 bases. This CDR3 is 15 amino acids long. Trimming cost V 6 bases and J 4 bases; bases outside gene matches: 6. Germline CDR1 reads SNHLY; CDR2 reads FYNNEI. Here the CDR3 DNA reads TGTGCCAGCAGGGCGGGTAGCGGGGGGTACAATGAGCAGTTCTTC. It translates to CASRAGSGGYNEQFF.

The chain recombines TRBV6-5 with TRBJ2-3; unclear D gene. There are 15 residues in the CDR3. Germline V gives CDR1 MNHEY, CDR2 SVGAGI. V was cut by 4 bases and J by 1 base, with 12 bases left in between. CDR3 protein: CASSLSSVGTDTQYF. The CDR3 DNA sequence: TGTGCCAGCAGTTTGTCTTCCGTGGGCACAGATACGCAGTATTTT.

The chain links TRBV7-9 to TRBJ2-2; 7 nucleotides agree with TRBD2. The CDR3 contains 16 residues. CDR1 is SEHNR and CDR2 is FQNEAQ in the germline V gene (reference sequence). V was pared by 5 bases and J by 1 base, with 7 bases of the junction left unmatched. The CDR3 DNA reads TGTGCCAGCAGCCCTCCGGGAGGTCGGAACACCGGGGAGCTGTTTTTT. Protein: CASSPPGGRNTGELFF.